These 26 T cell receptor beta chains share one sample of origin, sequenced in a study of cytomegalovirus exposure and HLA in healthy donors. Clones were sequenced by immunoSEQ multiplex PCR, and TCRdb holds only the in-frame ones, with some missing. Of 160,000 or so clones in the sample, around nine tenths were seen once. The sequencing sample was made of PBMCs. Receptor source: a man between 18 and 35 years old in good health and CMV-seropositive.

V and J are TRBV18 and TRBJ1-5; TRBD1 aligns across 10 bases. The V gene end was trimmed by 3 bases and the J gene end by 6 bases; junction bases not matched to a gene: 8. Per the germline V gene, CDR1 is KGHSH and CDR2 is LQKENI. The CDR3 contains 16 residues. The CDR3 loop reads CASSPSGTGVGQPQHF. The CDR3 nucleotides are TGTGCCAGCTCACCTTCCGGGACAGGGGTCGGTCAGCCCCAGCATTTT. The full variable domain, rest sourced from reference TRBV18 and TRBJ1-5, is NAGVMQNPRHLVRRRGQEARLRCSPMKGHSHVYWYRQLPEEGLKFMVYLQKENIIDESGMPKERFSAEFPKEGPSILRIQQVVRGDSAAYFCASSPSGTGVGQPQHFGDGTRLSIL.

The CDR3 loop reads CASSLVQRGVQFF. The CDR3 region has the DNA TGTGCCAGCAGCTTAGTCCAGCGGGGGGTACAGTTCTTC. The chain couples TRBV11-2 to TRBJ2-1, with TRBD2 matching 9 bases. V was pared by 1 base and J by 13 bases, with 5 bases of the junction left unmatched. This CDR3 is built from 13 residues. Germline-derived CDR1 and CDR2 are SGHAT and FQNNGV.

The chain has TRBV4-1 and TRBJ2-3; TRBD2 matches at 13 bases. Germline trimming cut 5 bases from V and 4 bases from J; bases unmatched to any gene: 18. The CDR3 is 20 amino acids. CDR1 is MGHRA and CDR2 is YSYEKL in the germline V gene. This CDR3 reads CASSEDTSLLAGGLADTQYF. The DNA of the CDR3 is TGCGCCAGCAGCGAGGACACTAGCCTACTAGCGGGGGGGCTTGCAGATACGCAGTATTTT.

The chain carries TRBV7-6 and TRBJ1-3; D may be TRBD1 (5 bases). Germline V CDR1 and CDR2: SGHVS, FNYEAQ. Trimming removed 4 bases at V and 7 bases at J, with 17 bases between. This CDR3 contains 15 residues. In nucleotides, the CDR3 is TGTGCCAGCAGCTCCCGGATCGGGCCAGGGAACACCATATATTTT. This sequence encodes CASSSRIGPGNTIYF.

V and J are TRBV5-5 and TRBJ2-7; possibly TRBD2 for D (6 bases). The CDR3 totals 12 residues. V lost 3 bases and J lost 6, with 10 bases in between. Germline V gene data show CDR1 as SGHKS and CDR2 as YYEKEE (reference sequence). CDR3 DNA: TGTGCCAGCAGCTGGAGGGGTGCCGAGCAGTACTTC. As protein: CASSWRGAEQYF.

The J gene is TRBJ2-7, the V gene TRBV5-1; TRBD2 matches at 8 bases. V lost 4 bases to trimming and J lost 0 bases; unmatched junction nucleotides: 6. This CDR3 has 15 amino acids. Germline V lookup: CDR1 SGHRS, CDR2 YFSETQ. CDR3 in amino acids: CASSPGGSTSYEQYF. The CDR3 nucleotides read TGCGCCAGCAGCCCGGGGGGGTCGACCTCCTACGAGCAGTACTTC.

This clone was observed once. The genes are TRBV27 and TRBJ2-3; 8 positions agree with TRBD2. The CDR3 is made up of 16 amino acids. The V and J ends lost 6 bases and 5 bases, in that order; junction bases with no gene match: 13. Germline CDR1 reads MNHEY; CDR2 reads SMNVEV (reference sequence). CDR3 sequence (DNA): TGTGCCAGCAGACCCATAGTGGGGACTAGAAGAGATACGCAGTATTTT. Translating gives CASRPIVGTRRDTQYF.

The J gene is TRBJ2-5, the V gene TRBV5-5, with 11 positions matching TRBD2. CDR1 is SGHKS and CDR2 is YYEKEE in the germline V gene (reference sequence). CDR3 length equals 15 residues. J lost 4 bases, V lost 0 bases, and 2 bases had no gene match. CDR3 DNA: TGTGCCAGCAGCTTGGGTAGCGGGAGGGTAGAGACCCAGTACTTC. It specifies CASSLGSGRVETQYF.

CDR3 amino acids: CATSREYQGYYGYTF. The CDR3 coding sequence is TGTGCCACCAGCAGAGAATATCAGGGGTACTATGGCTACACCTTC. This chain connects TRBV15 to TRBJ1-2; D possibly corresponds to TRBD1 (6 bases). The CDR3 runs 15 residues. Germline-derived CDR1 and CDR2 are LNHNV and YYDKDF (reference sequence). Trimming left V 0 bases short and J 3 bases short, with 11 bases between.

The V and J genes are TRBV27 and TRBJ1-4, with D unclear. CDR1 MNHEY and CDR2 SMNVEV come from the germline V gene (reference sequence). V was clipped by 6 bases and J by 7 bases, with 15 bases between them. The CDR3 spans 14 residues. CDR3 amino acids: CASSPTRAGEKLFF. CDR3 nucleotide sequence: TGTGCCAGCAGCCCAACGAGGGCCGGTGAAAAACTGTTTTTT.

The genes are TRBV5-1 and TRBJ1-2; TRBD1 might be the D (6 bases). From germline, CDR1 is SGHRS and CDR2 YFSETQ. The CDR3 is 16 amino acids. V shed 0 bases and J shed 4 bases, with 16 bases lying between them. The DNA of the CDR3 is TGCGCCAGCAGCTTGGGGGGCTCCCGGGACACCTATGGCTACACCTTC. Amino acids: CASSLGGSRDTYGYTF.

The chain uses TRBV15 and TRBJ2-7; D gene ambiguous. Trimming stripped 0 bases from V and 3 bases from J, with 12 bases between. The germline CDR1 and CDR2 sequences are LNHNV and YYDKDF (reference sequence). This CDR3 comprises 15 residues. Written as DNA, the CDR3 is TGTGCCACCAGCAGAGACCCGGCGGTTATCTACGAGCAGTACTTC. Amino acids: CATSRDPAVIYEQYF.

The chain recombines TRBV5-1 with TRBJ2-7, with 7 positions matching TRBD2. The CDR3 length is 14 residues. V lost 3 bases, J lost 4 bases, and 7 bases stayed unmatched. Germline CDR1 and CDR2: SGHRS and YFSETQ. The DNA for the CDR3 is TGCGCCAGCAGCTCCCCCGGGAGGAATTACGAGCAGTACTTC. Amino acid sequence: CASSSPGRNYEQYF.

The chain recombines TRBV4-3 with TRBJ2-7; D is uncertain. The CDR3 consists of 14 residues. The germline V gene encodes CDR1 LGHNA and CDR2 YSLEER. Trimming left V 0 bases short and J 2 bases short, with 8 bases between. The CDR3 coding sequence is TGCGCCAGCAGCCAAGATCTCGTCCCCTACGAGCAGTACTTC. As protein: CASSQDLVPYEQYF.

The V and J genes are TRBV2 and TRBJ2-5; TRBD1 agrees at 7 bases. V lost 11 bases, J lost 4 bases, and 13 bases stayed unmatched. Germline CDR1 SNHLY, CDR2 FYNNEI. The CDR3 contains 14 residues. The DNA of the CDR3 is TGTGCCGGTTGGACCGGACAGGTTGGAGAGACCCAGTACTTC. It translates to CAGWTGQVGETQYF. The full variable domain, rest sourced from reference TRBV2 and TRBJ2-5, is EPEVTQTPSHQVTQMGQEVILRCVPISNHLYFYWYRQILGQKVEFLVSFYNNEISEKSEIFDDQFSVERPDGSNFTLKIRSTKLEDSAMYFCAGWTGQVGETQYFGPGTRLLVL.

This clone has just one count. The rearrangement links TRBV29-1 to TRBJ2-1; a possible D gene is TRBD2 (6 bases). Trimming took off 4 bases at V and 1 base at J, with 14 bases between the two ends. Germline V lookup: CDR1 SQVTM, CDR2 ANQGSEA. This CDR3 is built from 15 residues. The CDR3 region has the DNA TGCAGCGTTGCGGGGGAAACCGGGTCCTACAATGAGCAGTTCTTC. Protein: CSVAGETGSYNEQFF.

The count of this clone is one. The chain recombines TRBV18 with TRBJ2-7; D might be TRBD2 (7 bases). V gave up 2 bases and J gave up 4 bases, with 15 bases separating them. This CDR3 region has 15 residues. Germline CDR1 KGHSH, CDR2 LQKENI. Written as DNA, the CDR3 is TGTGCCAGCTCACCATGGGGGGGCTCTAGGTACGAGCAGTACTTC. Its protein product is CASSPWGGSRYEQYF.

The genes are TRBV11-2 and TRBJ1-4; no clear D. V was cut by 3 bases and J by 7 bases, with 15 bases left in between. Germline values: CDR1 SGHAT, CDR2 FQNNGV. The CDR3 has 15 residues. Here the CDR3 DNA reads TGTGCCAGCAGCTTTTCCCGGGGTAACGGTGAAAAACTGTTTTTT. This translates into CASSFSRGNGEKLFF.

V and J are TRBV7-2 and TRBJ1-2; weak D call: TRBD1 (5 bases). CDR1 is SGHTA, CDR2 FQGNSA, per germline. The CDR3 has 13 amino acids. V gave up 8 bases and J gave up 4 bases, with 14 bases separating them. Here the CDR3 reads CASAGTAGYGYTF. The CDR3 bases are TGTGCCAGCGCGGGGACCGCTGGCTATGGCTACACCTTC.

The chain links TRBV6-6 to TRBJ1-1, with D hard to call. This CDR3 has 12 amino acids. The germline gives CDR1 MNHNY, CDR2 SVGAGI (reference sequence). V was shortened by 3 bases and J by 6 bases, with 8 bases between the two germline ends. CDR3 sequence: CASSYRDPEAFF. DNA of the CDR3: TGTGCCAGCAGTTATCGGGATCCTGAAGCTTTCTTT.

The chain couples TRBV27 to TRBJ2-7; TRBD2 aligns across 7 bases. There are 16 residues in the CDR3. V was clipped by 0 bases and J by 3 bases; unmatched bases: 8. Germline CDR1 is MNHEY and CDR2 is SMNVEV (reference sequence). CDR3: CASSLSTGAGVYEQYF. The CDR3 DNA follows: TGTGCCAGCAGTTTATCAACCGGTGCGGGGGTCTACGAGCAGTACTTC.

This clone appeared once. Written as DNA, the CDR3 is TGCGCCAGCAGCTTAGAGGGGGACGAAAAACTGTTTTTT. This codes for CASSLEGDEKLFF. The chain combines TRBV5-1 with TRBJ1-4; maybe TRBD1 (6 bases). Trimming removed 2 bases at V and 8 bases at J, with 10 bases between. The CDR3 runs 13 residues. From germline, CDR1 is SGHRS and CDR2 YFSETQ.

The chain has TRBV6-4 and TRBJ2-1; TRBD1 might be the D (5 bases). Per the germline V gene, CDR1 is MRHNA and CDR2 is SNTAGT. The CDR3 consists of 14 residues. Trimming removed 2 bases from V and 7 bases from J, with 12 bases in between. DNA for the CDR3: TGTGCCAGCAGTGACGGGAACAGGTATAATGAGCAGTTCTTC. Protein: CASSDGNRYNEQFF.

This sequence joins TRBV12-5 and TRBJ1-1, with 7 bases fitting TRBD1. CDR1 is LGHNT and CDR2 is FRNRAP in the germline V gene. V trimming: 5 bases; J trimming: 1 base; junction bases outside the gene matches: 7. This CDR3 spans 15 amino acids. The CDR3 sequence is CASGPEDRRNTEAFF. CDR3 bases: TGTGCTAGTGGTCCAGAGGACAGGAGGAACACTGAAGCTTTCTTT.

The chain employs TRBV28 and TRBJ2-5; D is undetermined. V lost 5 bases, J lost 2 bases, and 12 bases lay in between. Germline lookup yields CDR1 MDHEN and CDR2 SYDVKM. CDR3 size: 14 residues. CDR3 protein: CASSPTRNQETQYF. CDR3 DNA: TGTGCCAGCAGTCCGACAAGAAATCAAGAGACCCAGTACTTC.

CDR3 protein: CASSQMGQLAGEAFF. The CDR3 DNA reads as TGTGCCAGCAGCCAAATGGGACAGCTTGCGGGTGAAGCTTTCTTT. The chain uses TRBV14 and TRBJ1-1; 7 positions agree with TRBD1. J was trimmed by 7 bases and V by 2 bases; bases with no gene match: 10. The germline V gene encodes CDR1 SGHDN and CDR2 FVKESK. The CDR3 is 15 residues long.